Presented here are 6 T cell receptor beta chains from one specimen sequenced in a study of chemoradiotherapy in HPV16-positive cancers (dated by TCRdb to the early 2020s). To prepare the library, the immunoSEQ multiplex PCR assay was applied. TCRdb holds this immuneACCESS table with in-frame rearrangements only. Some clones are missing; in checked studies, unresolved V genes explain under half, and the rest has no known cause. The sample table holds approximately 23,000 clones, of which more than 90% were seen once. About a fifth of the sample comes from the top ten. This specimen was blood, taken from a patient who underwent chemoradiotherapy. The receptors were sampled from a human donor with HPV-associated anogenital cancer.

The chain uses TRBV7-2 and TRBJ2-3; D tentatively fits TRBD1 or TRBD2 (5 bases each). The CDR3 is 17 residues long. V lost 0 bases to trimming and J lost 2 bases, with 15 bases between them. The germline CDR1 and CDR2 sequences are SGHTA and FQGNSA. The DNA of the CDR3 is TGTGCCAGCAGCTTAGCGCTAACCGGGGCAGCCACAGATACGCAGTATTTT. Residues: CASSLALTGAATDTQYF.

V and J are TRBV19 and TRBJ1-5; D might be TRBD1 (5 bases). Germline V gene lookup returns CDR1 LNHDA and CDR2 SQIVND (reference sequence). V was trimmed by 3 bases and J by 4 bases, leaving 13 bases between them. The CDR3 runs to 15 residues. The CDR3 loop reads CASSMGRGKNQPQHF. The CDR3 coding sequence is TGTGCCAGTAGTATGGGGCGGGGAAAAAATCAGCCCCAGCATTTT.

CDR3 in DNA: TGCGCCAGCAGCGGATCGGGTCAGACCTACACCGGGGAGCTGTTTTTT. Encoded protein: CASSGSGQTYTGELFF. The rearrangement links TRBV5-1 to TRBJ2-2; D gene ambiguous. Germline values: CDR1 SGHRS, CDR2 YFSETQ. This CDR3 spans 16 amino acids. The V and J ends lost 4 bases and 3 bases respectively, with 16 bases between them.

This clone was recorded a few times. The rearrangement joins TRBV27 to TRBJ2-2; the D is unclear. Trimming pared 3 bases from V and 2 bases from J, leaving 1 base between. The germline V gene has CDR1 MNHEY and CDR2 SMNVEV (reference sequence). The CDR3 extends over 12 amino acids. This CDR3 reads CASSFNTGELFF. CDR3 bases: TGTGCCAGCAGTTTTAACACCGGGGAGCTGTTTTTT.

The chain links TRBV20-1 to TRBJ2-1; 7 nucleotides align to TRBD2. Germline loops: CDR1 DFQATT, CDR2 SNEGSKA (reference sequence). The CDR3 has 11 amino acids. The V and J ends lost 6 bases and 9 bases, in that order; junction bases with no gene match: 5. The CDR3 sequence is CSAGSGVEQFF. The CDR3 nucleotides read TGCAGTGCGGGGAGCGGGGTTGAGCAGTTCTTC.

The CDR3 reads CASRPGTDLYGYTF. The CDR3 DNA follows: TGTGCCAGCCGTCCCGGGACGGACTTGTATGGCTACACCTTC. This sequence joins TRBV27 and TRBJ1-2; tentatively, D is TRBD1 (5 bases). Trimming removed 8 bases at V and 5 bases at J, with 18 bases between. This CDR3 region has 14 residues. CDR1 MNHEY and CDR2 SMNVEV come from the germline V gene (reference sequence).